This T cell receptor beta chain was captured in a study of beta chain features in type 1 diabetes. About the study: Age and gender were similar between patients and healthy donors, as were cell yields.

Of note for this clone: Antigen specificity is unknown.

A CD45RO/CCR7/CD25/CD127/CD95/CD27 panel sorted naive, central memory, regulatory and stem cell-like memory CD4+ cells. Regarding the study as a whole: Individuals with type 1 diabetes displayed fewer insertions and more deletions at VDJ junctions. A closer apparent resemblance between naive, central memory and Treg TCRB repertoires was seen in patients than in healthy donors. Shorter TCRB CDR3s, moderately but significantly so, marked every one of the four CD4+ subsets in Type 1 diabetes patients.

Expressed TCRB transcripts got sequenced, as all isolated RNA was reverse transcribed. Sequenced by immunoSEQ multiplex PCR; TCRdb stores in-frame clones only, minus some. This table has roughly 160,000 clones, approximately 8.4% appearing once. This CDR3 has 15 amino acids. V shed 2 bases and J shed 5 bases, with 15 bases lying between them. Per the germline V gene, CDR1 is MNHNS and CDR2 is SASEGT. The sequenced material came from central memory CD4+ T cells from blood. V and J are TRBV6-1 and TRBJ2-5, with a tentative D call TRBD1 (6 bases). This TCR came from a young man with type 1 diabetes. The DNA of the CDR3 is TGTGCCAGCAGTGAACAGATGGCGAGGGGGGAGACCCAGTACTTC. Protein sequence: CASSEQMARGETQYF.